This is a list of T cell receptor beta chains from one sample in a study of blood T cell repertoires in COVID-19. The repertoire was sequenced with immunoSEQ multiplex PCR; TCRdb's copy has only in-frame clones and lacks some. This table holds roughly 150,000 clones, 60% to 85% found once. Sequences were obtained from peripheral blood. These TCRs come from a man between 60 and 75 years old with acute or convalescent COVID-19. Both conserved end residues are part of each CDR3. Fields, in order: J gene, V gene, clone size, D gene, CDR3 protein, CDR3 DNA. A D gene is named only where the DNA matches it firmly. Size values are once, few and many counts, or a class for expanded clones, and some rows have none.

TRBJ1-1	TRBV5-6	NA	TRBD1	CASSPRTGTNTEAFF	TGTGCCAGCAGCCCGAGGACAGGGACGAACACTGAAGCTTTCTTT
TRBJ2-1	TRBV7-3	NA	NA	CASSLEGAGSYNEQFF	TGTGCCAGCAGCTTGGAGGGCGCAGGATCCTACAATGAGCAGTTCTTC
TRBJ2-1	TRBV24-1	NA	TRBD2	CATRGLAGTSSYNEQFF	TGTGCCACCAGGGGACTAGCGGGGACTAGCTCCTACAATGAGCAGTTCTTC
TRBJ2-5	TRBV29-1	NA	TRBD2	CSVEPQLAGDLSVYF	TGCAGCGTTGAACCCCAGCTAGCGGGGGATTTATCAGTGTACTTC
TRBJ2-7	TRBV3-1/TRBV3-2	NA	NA	CASSQGGRATYEQYF	TGTGCCAGCAGCCAAGGAGGCAGGGCAACCTACGAGCAGTACTTC
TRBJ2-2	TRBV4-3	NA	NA	CASSLHRQANTGELFF	TGCGCCAGCAGCCTTCACCGACAGGCTAACACCGGGGAGCTGTTTTTT
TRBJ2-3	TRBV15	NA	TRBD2	CATSRVPLGLAGAGDTQYF	TGTGCCACCAGCAGAGTCCCCCTCGGACTAGCGGGGGCCGGGGATACGCAGTATTTT
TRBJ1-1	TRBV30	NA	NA	CARDKLNTEAFF	TGTGCCAGAGACAAGCTTAACACTGAAGCTTTCTTT
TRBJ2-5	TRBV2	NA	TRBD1	CASSSWTGKQETQYF	TGTGCCAGCAGTTCCTGGACAGGGAAGCAAGAGACCCAGTACTTC
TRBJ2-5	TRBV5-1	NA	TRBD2	CASSMGLAGLETQYF	TGCGCCAGCAGCATGGGACTAGCGGGGTTGGAGACCCAGTACTTC
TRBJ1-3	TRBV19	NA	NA	CASSSGQSSGNTIYF	TGTGCCAGTAGTTCCGGACAGTCCTCTGGAAACACCATATATTTT
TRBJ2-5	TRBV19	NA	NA	CASGAGGQETQYF	TGTGCCAGTGGGGCAGGGGGGCAAGAGACCCAGTACTTC
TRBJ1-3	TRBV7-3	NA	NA	CASSDTGHGNTIYF	TGTGCCAGCAGCGATACAGGGCACGGAAACACCATATATTTT
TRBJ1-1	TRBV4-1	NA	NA	CASSQETVRNTEAFF	TGCGCCAGCAGCCAAGAGACAGTCAGGAACACTGAAGCTTTCTTT
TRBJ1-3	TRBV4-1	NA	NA	CASSLISEGNTIYF	TGCGCCAGCAGCCTCATTTCGGAGGGAAACACCATATATTTT
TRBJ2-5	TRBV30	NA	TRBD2	CAWSTSAETQYF	TGTGCCTGGAGTACTAGCGCGGAGACCCAGTACTTC
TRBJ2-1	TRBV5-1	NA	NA	CASSLDEQGYNEQFF	TGCGCCAGCAGCTTGGATGAGCAGGGCTACAATGAGCAGTTCTTC
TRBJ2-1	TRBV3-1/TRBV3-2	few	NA	CASSPSHNEQFF	TGTGCCAGCAGCCCCAGTCACAATGAGCAGTTCTTC
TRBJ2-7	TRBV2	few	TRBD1	CASSELKGQGAHEQYF	TGTGCCAGCAGTGAGCTTAAGGGACAGGGGGCACACGAGCAGTACTTC
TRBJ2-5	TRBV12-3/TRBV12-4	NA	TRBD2	CASRGGVGTQYF	TGTGCCAGCAGGGGGGGGGTTGGGACCCAGTACTTC
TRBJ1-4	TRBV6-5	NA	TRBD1	CASSWTGEATNEKLFF	TGTGCCAGCAGTTGGACAGGGGAAGCAACTAATGAAAAACTGTTTTTT
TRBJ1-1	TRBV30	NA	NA	CARILQTSEAFF	TGTGCCCGGATATTACAGACATCTGAAGCTTTCTTT
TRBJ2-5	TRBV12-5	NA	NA	CASGLVPGGWGETQYF	TGTGCTAGTGGTTTGGTACCTGGGGGCTGGGGAGAGACCCAGTACTTC
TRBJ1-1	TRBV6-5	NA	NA	CASRTQGNTEAFF	TGTGCCAGCAGAACACAGGGGAACACTGAAGCTTTCTTT
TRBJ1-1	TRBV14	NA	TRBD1	CASSQNRGEAFF	TGTGCCAGCAGCCAAAACAGGGGTGAAGCTTTCTTT
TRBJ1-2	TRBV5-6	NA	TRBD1	CASSLWVQQGIGHGYTF	TGTGCCAGCAGCTTGTGGGTCCAACAGGGGATTGGGCATGGCTACACCTTC
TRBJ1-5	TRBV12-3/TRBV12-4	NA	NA	CASSGTANQPQHF	TGTGCCAGCAGTGGGACTGCCAATCAGCCCCAGCATTTT
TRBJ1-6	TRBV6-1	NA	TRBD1	CASSGDRGRANSPLHF	TGTGCCAGCAGTGGGGACAGGGGGAGGGCGAATTCACCCCTCCACTTT
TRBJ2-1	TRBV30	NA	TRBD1	CAGIGQGNEQFF	TGTGCCGGGATTGGACAGGGTAATGAGCAGTTCTTC
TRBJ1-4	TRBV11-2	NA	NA	CASSKTAPATNEKLFF	TGTGCCAGCAGCAAGACAGCTCCCGCAACTAATGAAAAACTGTTTTTT
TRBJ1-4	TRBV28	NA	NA	CASRGADGATNEKLFF	TGTGCCAGCAGAGGGGCAGATGGTGCAACTAATGAAAAACTGTTTTTT
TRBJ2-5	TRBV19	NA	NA	CASSRSGTLQETQYF	TGTGCCAGTAGTCGTTCAGGGACTTTACAAGAGACCCAGTACTTC
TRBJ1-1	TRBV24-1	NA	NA	CATKIHRNTEAFF	TGTGCCACCAAAATACACCGTAACACTGAAGCTTTCTTT
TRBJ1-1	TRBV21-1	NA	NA	CASSKEGDGNAAFF	TGTGCCAGCAGCAAAGAGGGGGACGGGAATGCAGCTTTCTTT
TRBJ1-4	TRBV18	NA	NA	CASSQVGGGGEKLFF	TGTGCCAGCTCACAAGTCGGTGGGGGAGGAGAAAAACTGTTTTTT
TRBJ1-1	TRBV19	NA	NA	CASKNGGSLWTEAFF	TGTGCCAGTAAAAATGGAGGGTCCCTGTGGACTGAAGCTTTCTTT
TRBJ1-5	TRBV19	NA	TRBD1	CASSTLQGARSNQPQHF	TGTGCCAGTAGCACCCTACAGGGGGCGAGAAGCAATCAGCCCCAGCATTTT
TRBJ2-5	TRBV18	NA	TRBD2	CASSLAGSETQYF	TGTGCCAGCTCATTAGCGGGGTCAGAGACCCAGTACTTC
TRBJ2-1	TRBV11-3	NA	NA	CASSLRGRNEQFF	TGTGCCAGCAGCTTACGGGGGAGAAATGAGCAGTTCTTC
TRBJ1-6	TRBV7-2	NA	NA	CASSSSGQPNSPLHF	TGTGCCAGCAGCTCCTCCGGACAGCCTAATTCACCCCTCCACTTT
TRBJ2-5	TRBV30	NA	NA	CAWSVIWPLEETQYF	TGTGCCTGGAGTGTAATCTGGCCTCTCGAAGAGACCCAGTACTTC
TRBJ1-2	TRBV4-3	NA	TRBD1	CASSLDAQGARYGYTF	TGCGCCAGCAGCCTCGATGCCCAGGGGGCTCGCTATGGCTACACCTTC
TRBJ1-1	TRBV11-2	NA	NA	CASSLDQGEAFF	TGTGCCAGCAGCTTAGACCAGGGTGAAGCTTTCTTT
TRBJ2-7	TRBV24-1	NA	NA	CATSDSGQGRSHEQYF	TGTGCCACCAGTGATTCTGGGCAGGGAAGGAGTCACGAGCAGTACTTC
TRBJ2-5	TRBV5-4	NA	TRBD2	CASSSGGAGETQYF	TGTGCCAGCAGCTCGGGGGGGGCAGGAGAGACCCAGTACTTC
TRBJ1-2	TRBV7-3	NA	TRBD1	CASRRQDRGGGYTF	TGTGCCAGCAGGCGACAGGACAGGGGAGGTGGCTACACCTTC
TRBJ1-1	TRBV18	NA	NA	CASSLEAGVPNTEAFF	TGTGCCAGCTCACTAGAAGCCGGGGTACCAAACACTGAAGCTTTCTTT
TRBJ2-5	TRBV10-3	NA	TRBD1	CAISGSRDSQETQYF	TGTGCCATCAGCGGATCCCGGGACAGCCAAGAGACCCAGTACTTC